This entry features one T cell receptor beta chain sequence. The data belong to a study of cytomegalovirus exposure and HLA in healthy donors. There are 13 residues in the CDR3. Germline V gene sequence: CDR1 SGHRS, CDR2 YFSETQ. V dropped 1 base and J dropped 5 bases, with 10 bases sitting between them. PCR used 60 Vbeta primers and 13 Jbeta primers. TCRdb keeps only in-frame clones here, not all; method: immunoSEQ multiplex PCR. The sample has about 130,000 clones, around 80% seen once. The TCR sequence derives from a woman aged 25 to 39 in good health and CMV-seronegative. The chain joins TRBV5-1 to TRBJ2-7; D gene uncertain. Sequencing was carried out using PBMCs. The CDR3 protein is CASSLPGSHEQYF. The CDR3 nucleotides read TGCGCCAGCAGCTTGCCCGGTTCCCACGAGCAGTACTTC.